A selection of T cell receptor beta chains follows, all from one sample in a study of blood T cell repertoires in COVID-19. TCRdb keeps only in-frame clones here, not all; method: immunoSEQ multiplex PCR. In the table there are roughly 480,000 clones, 85% to 90% of which are singletons. The sequenced material came from peripheral blood. These receptors came from a man aged 18 to 30 with COVID-19, enrolled during active disease. CDR3s include the opening cysteine and the closing phenylalanine or tryptophan. The order of the fields is D gene, J gene, V gene, CDR3 protein, CDR3 DNA. A D gene is named only where the DNA matches it firmly.

d_gene: TRBD1
j_gene: TRBJ1-4
v_gene: TRBV5-1
CDR3aa: CASSLQGAGSQKLFF
CDR3nt: TGCGCCAGCAGCTTACAGGGGGCCGGCTCGCAAAAACTGTTTTTT

d_gene: TRBD2
j_gene: TRBJ2-7
v_gene: TRBV7-2
CDR3aa: CASSPTATSGYEQYF
CDR3nt: TGTGCCAGCAGCCCAACCGCGACTAGCGGCTACGAGCAGTACTTC

d_gene: -
j_gene: TRBJ1-5
v_gene: TRBV2
CDR3aa: CASSDVFNQPQHF
CDR3nt: TGTGCCAGCAGTGACGTATTCAATCAGCCCCAGCATTTT

d_gene: -
j_gene: TRBJ1-4
v_gene: TRBV6-1
CDR3aa: CASSEALAILEKLFF
CDR3nt: TGTGCCAGCAGTGAAGCTTTGGCCATATTGGAAAAACTGTTTTTT

d_gene: TRBD2
j_gene: TRBJ2-3
v_gene: TRBV7-6
CDR3aa: CASSFSLAGVTDTQYF
CDR3nt: TGTGCCAGCAGCTTCAGTCTAGCGGGAGTCACAGATACGCAGTATTTT

d_gene: -
j_gene: TRBJ2-1
v_gene: TRBV5-4
CDR3aa: CASKSGYNEQFF
CDR3nt: TGTGCCAGCAAAAGCGGGTATAATGAGCAGTTCTTC

d_gene: -
j_gene: TRBJ2-1
v_gene: TRBV6-5
CDR3aa: CASRDKNHNEQFF
CDR3nt: TGTGCCAGCCGAGATAAAAACCACAATGAGCAGTTCTTC

d_gene: -
j_gene: TRBJ1-5
v_gene: TRBV19
CDR3aa: CASSILAVNQPQHF
CDR3nt: TGTGCCAGTAGTATTTTGGCGGTCAATCAGCCCCAGCATTTT

d_gene: TRBD2
j_gene: TRBJ2-1
v_gene: TRBV7-2
CDR3aa: CASSLSRTSASYNEQFF
CDR3nt: TGTGCCAGCAGCTTATCCAGGACTAGCGCCTCCTACAATGAGCAGTTCTTC

d_gene: -
j_gene: TRBJ2-1
v_gene: TRBV15
CDR3aa: CATSRGTSLTHNEQFF
CDR3nt: TGTGCCACCAGCAGGGGAACTAGCCTAACCCATAATGAGCAGTTCTTC